This section outlines one T cell receptor (beta chain) sequence together with its context. Its antigen is unknown. These data belong to a study of T cell repertoires in cytomegalovirus infection. Whole-study context: The authors relied on CMV epitopes, both recently identified HLA-C-restricted and well-studied HLA-B-restricted. Indicated by public TCR beta signatures were CMV infection and matching HLA type.

The CDR3 sequence is 14 residues long. Germline lookup yields CDR1 MNHEY and CDR2 SVGAGI. The J segment lost 4 bases and the V segment lost 3 bases, leaving 2 bases of the junction unmatched. TCRdb passed the reads through MiXCR, listing each CDR3 protein once. The sample records a few hundred thousand distinct CDR3 sequences, about 40% being singletons. This chain joins TRBV6-5 and TRBJ2-7; 11 positions match TRBD1. Sequenced material: cultured PBMCs, taken from culture after CMV antigen stimulation. The sequence was obtained from a human donor in good health (CMV status not recorded). Some clones in this sample may be carry-over from other donors' samples. The DNA for the CDR3 is TGTGCCAGCAGTTATGGGACAGGGGGTTACGAGCAGTACTTC. It translates to CASSYGTGGYEQYF.